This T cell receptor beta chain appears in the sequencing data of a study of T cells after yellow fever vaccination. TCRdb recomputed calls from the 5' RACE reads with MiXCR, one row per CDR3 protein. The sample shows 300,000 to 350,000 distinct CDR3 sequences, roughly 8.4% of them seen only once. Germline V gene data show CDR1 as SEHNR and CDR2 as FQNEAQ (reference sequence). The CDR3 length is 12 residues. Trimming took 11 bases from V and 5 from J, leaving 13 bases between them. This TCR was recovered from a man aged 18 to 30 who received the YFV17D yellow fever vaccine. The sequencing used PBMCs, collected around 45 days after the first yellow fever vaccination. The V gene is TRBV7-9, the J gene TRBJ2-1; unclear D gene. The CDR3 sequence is CAPRLEDNEQFF. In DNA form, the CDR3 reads TGTGCCCCGCGGCTAGAAGACAATGAGCAGTTCTTC. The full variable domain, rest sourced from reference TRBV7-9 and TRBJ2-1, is DTGVSQNPRHKITKRGQNVTFRCDPISEHNRLYWYRQTLGQGPEFLTYFQNEAQLEKSRLLSDRFSAERPKGSFSTLEIQRTEQGDSAMYLCAPRLEDNEQFFGPGTRLTVL.